The clone carrying this T cell receptor beta chain was detected ten times or more. A universal primer site came from template switching; cDNA carried unique molecular identifiers. TCRdb independently ran MiXCR on the 5' RACE reads; one entry per CDR3 protein. The sample has roughly 240,000 distinct CDR3 sequences, approximately 7.9% seen once. V gave up 1 base and J gave up 5 bases, with 4 bases separating them. Germline assignment: CDR1 SGHRS and CDR2 YFSETQ. The CDR3 loop spans 12 amino acids. This specimen belongs to a study of identical twins. Everyone who donated was a healthy Caucasian. These data also featured in a second study, about yellow fever vaccine responses in identical twins.

This TCR was sampled from a woman aged 18-35 years in good health. The chain has TRBV5-1 and TRBJ2-1; D uncertain. The source material was CD8+ T cells sorted from blood. DNA for the CDR3: TGCGCCAGCAGCTTGACAAACAATGAGCAGTTCTTC. This sequence encodes CASSLTNNEQFF.